This T cell receptor (beta chain) was captured by sequencing in a study of blood T cell repertoires in COVID-19. It was during active infection that Seattle patients were enrolled and then longitudinally followed. This CDR3 is built from 15 residues. V lost 4 bases and J lost 0, with 10 bases in between. The germline V gene has CDR1 KGHSH and CDR2 LQKENI. TCRdb keeps only in-frame clones here, not all; method: immunoSEQ multiplex PCR. The data show a few hundred thousand clones, 75% to 90% seen once. The TCR comes from a woman aged 80 or over with COVID-19, enrolled during active disease. The V call is TRBV18, the J call TRBJ2-1; D unresolved. Sequencing input: peripheral blood. The CDR3 is CASSLDKSSYNEQFF. As DNA, the CDR3 is TGTGCCAGCTCACTCGACAAGAGCTCCTACAATGAGCAGTTCTTC.